What follows describes a single TCR beta chain. Its antigen remains unknown. The entry originates in a study of radiotherapy plus CTLA-4 blockade in lung cancer. On the study more broadly: Of all patients, about 17% responded objectively and approximately 31% showed disease control. Findings of the study overall: Subsequent to radiotherapy plus ipilimumab, tumor-derived TCR clones underwent expansion in blood.

Sequencing was performed with immunoSEQ multiplex PCR; in TCRdb, only in-frame clones are kept and a portion is missing. The sample has about 49,000 clones; 73% are singletons. The V segment lost 9 bases and the J segment 2 bases; nucleotides outside the gene matches: 3. Germline assignment: CDR1 MNHEY and CDR2 SVGAGI. The CDR3 spans 13 residues. The chain couples TRBV6-5 to TRBJ2-1; TRBD1 matches at 8 bases. This sequence originates from a human donor with non-small cell lung cancer who had a complete response to radiotherapy plus ipilimumab. The sequences come from peripheral blood, collected from a patient treated with radiotherapy plus ipilimumab. For the CDR3, the DNA is TGTGCCAGTAGACAGGGGCCCTACAATGAGCAGTTCTTC. It yields the protein CASRQGPYNEQFF.